The count of the clone carrying this T cell receptor beta chain is one. The antigen is unknown. This entry is derived from a study of cytomegalovirus exposure and HLA in healthy donors. General study findings and limits: The study designated fewer than 200 TCR beta chains cytomegalovirus-associated. Versus the 666-donor mean, an Asian-associated ancestry cluster reportedly showed fewer N-insertions in a later analysis. Diagnosis of cytomegalovirus status made by the classifier reportedly showed high specificity and sensitivity.

CDR1 and CDR2 from the germline V gene are SGHTA and FQGNSA. The germline V and J ends were trimmed by 1 base and 7 bases, with 14 bases remaining between them. This CDR3 has 15 amino acids. The PCR contained 60 Vbeta and 13 Jbeta primers. Measured with immunoSEQ multiplex PCR; TCRdb has only the in-frame clones, and not every one. The sample lists 95,000 to 150,000 clones, more than 60% occurring once. The sequencing input was PBMCs. The TCR comes from a man aged 18 to 30 in good health and CMV-seronegative. V usage is TRBV7-2 and J usage is TRBJ1-5; D call uncertain. CDR3 nucleotide sequence: TGTGCCAGCAGCTTAGAGAATGCCGGGAACCAGCCCCAGCATTTT. Encoded protein: CASSLENAGNQPQHF.